This TCR beta chain appears in the sequencing data of a study of PD-1 blockade in classical Hodgkin lymphoma. The wider study: It was nivolumab at 3 mg/kg, given intravenously every 2 weeks, that patients received. Study conclusions and caveats: It was among complete responders that baseline diversity resembled that of newly diagnosed patients. By C4D1, CD4+ diversity increased significantly, especially in complete responders.

Time point denoted: cycle 4 day 1 (C4D1), after more than five weeks of nivolumab. Exposure to brentuximab vedotin varied, and each patient had relapsed following autologous stem cell transplantation. Remarks on this clone: Its antigen is unknown.

The CDR3 runs to 17 residues. Looked up from germline, CDR1 is LNHDA and CDR2 is SQIVND (reference sequence). The V end was cut by 3 bases, the J end by 1 base, with 18 bases between. The data were produced by immunoSEQ multiplex PCR, yet TCRdb's version contains in-frame clones alone and is incomplete. The sample records 90,000 to 110,000 clones, approximately 89% being singletons. Sequenced here: peripheral blood mononuclear cells (PBMCs), sampled before the fourth cycle of nivolumab. The sequence came from a human donor with classical Hodgkin lymphoma. This chain links TRBV19 with TRBJ1-1, with D possibly being TRBD1 (5 bases). The CDR3 DNA follows: TGTGCCAGTAGTATTCCGTGGCAGGGCACTAGGAACACTGAAGCTTTCTTT. Protein sequence: CASSIPWQGTRNTEAFF.